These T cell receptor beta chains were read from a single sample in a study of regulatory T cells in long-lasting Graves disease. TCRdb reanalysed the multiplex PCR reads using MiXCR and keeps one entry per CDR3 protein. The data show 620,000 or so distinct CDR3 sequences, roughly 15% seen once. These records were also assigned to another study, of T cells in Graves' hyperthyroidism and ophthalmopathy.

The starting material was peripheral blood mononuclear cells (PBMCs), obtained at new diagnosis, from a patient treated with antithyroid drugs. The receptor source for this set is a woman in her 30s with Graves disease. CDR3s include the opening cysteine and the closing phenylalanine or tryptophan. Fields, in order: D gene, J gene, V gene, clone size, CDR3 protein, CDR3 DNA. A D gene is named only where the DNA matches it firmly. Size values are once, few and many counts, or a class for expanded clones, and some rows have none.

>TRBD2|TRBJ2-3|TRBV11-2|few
CASGGGAGGPLSDTQYF
TGTGCCAGCGGGGGCGGAGCGGGAGGGCCATTATCAGATACGCAGTATTTT
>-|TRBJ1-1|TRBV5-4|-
CASSFGQPGEAFF
TGTGCCAGCAGCTTTGGGCAACCGGGAGAAGCTTTCTTT
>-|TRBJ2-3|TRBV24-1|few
CATSDPQSPLSTDTQYF
TGTGCCACCAGTGATCCCCAGTCCCCACTAAGCACAGATACGCAGTATTTT
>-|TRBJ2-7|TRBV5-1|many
CASSFGRADSYEQYF
TGCGCCAGCAGCTTTGGGCGGGCAGATTCCTACGAGCAGTACTTC
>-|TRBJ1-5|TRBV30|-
CAWSLHVNQPQHF
TGTGCCTGGAGTCTGCATGTCAATCAGCCCCAGCATTTT
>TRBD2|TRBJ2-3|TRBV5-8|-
CASSLTSGRAAGTDTQYF
TGTGCCAGCAGCTTGACTAGCGGGAGGGCCGCGGGTACAGATACGCAGTATTTT
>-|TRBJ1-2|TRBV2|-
CASSEARVGGYTF
TGTGCCAGCAGTGAAGCAAGGGTTGGTGGCTACACCTTC
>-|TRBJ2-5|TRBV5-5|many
CASRSLEETQYF
TGTGCCAGCAGGTCCCTCGAGGAGACCCAGTACTTC
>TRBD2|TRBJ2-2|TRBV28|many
CASRPLAGGLGTGELFF
TGTGCCAGCAGACCACTAGCGGGAGGGTTGGGCACCGGGGAGCTGTTTTTT
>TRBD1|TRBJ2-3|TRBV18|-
CASSPLQGSPTDTQYF
TGTGCCAGCTCACCACTACAGGGGTCGCCCACCGATACGCAGTATTTT
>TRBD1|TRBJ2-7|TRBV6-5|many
CASSSPDRDEQYF
TGTGCCAGCAGTTCTCCGGACAGGGACGAGCAGTACTTC
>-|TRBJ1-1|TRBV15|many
CATSRLANTEAFF
TGTGCCACCAGCCGCCTTGCGAACACTGAAGCTTTCTTT
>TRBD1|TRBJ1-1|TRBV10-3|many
CAIRRQGVNTEAFF
TGTGCCATCAGAAGACAGGGGGTTAACACTGAAGCTTTCTTT
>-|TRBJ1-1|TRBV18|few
CASSPPAGLNTEAFF
TGTGCCAGCTCACCACCGGCAGGGTTGAACACTGAAGCTTTCTTT
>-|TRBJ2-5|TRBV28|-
CASSFSRKRETQYF
TGTGCCAGCAGTTTCAGTCGGAAAAGGGAGACCCAGTACTTC
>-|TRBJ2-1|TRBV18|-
CASSLGLAINEQFF
TGTGCCAGCTCACTAGGCCTAGCGATCAATGAGCAGTTCTTC
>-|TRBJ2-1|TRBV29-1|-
CSVKGLGRNEQFF
TGCAGCGTTAAGGGCCTCGGTAGAAATGAGCAGTTCTTC
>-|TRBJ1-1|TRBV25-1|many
CASRGRMEGALTEAFF
TGTGCCAGCAGGGGCCGAATGGAGGGCGCGTTGACTGAAGCTTTCTTT
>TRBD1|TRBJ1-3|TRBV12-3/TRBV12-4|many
CASSGTGAAGNTIYF
TGTGCCAGCTCCGGGACAGGGGCGGCTGGAAACACCATATATTTT
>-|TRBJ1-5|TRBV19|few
CASTTRPQGRSNQPQHF
TGTGCCAGTACCACCCGTCCGCAGGGTCGGAGCAATCAGCCCCAGCATTTT
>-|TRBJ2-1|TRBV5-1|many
CASSWWQEWNNEQFF
TGCGCCAGCAGCTGGTGGCAGGAATGGAATAATGAGCAGTTCTTC
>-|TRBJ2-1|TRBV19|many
CASRLAEQQFF
TGTGCCAGTAGGTTAGCGGAACAGCAGTTCTTC
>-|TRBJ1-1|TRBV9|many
CASSITTEDRKAFF
TGTGCCAGCAGCATTACGACAGAGGACAGAAAAGCTTTCTTT
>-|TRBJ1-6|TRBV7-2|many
CASSFEGFYSPLHF
TGTGCCAGCAGCTTCGAGGGGTTCTATTCACCCCTCCACTTT